The 24 T cell receptor beta chains below come from one sample, sequenced in a study of T cells after yellow fever vaccination. A single record per CDR3 protein comes from TCRdb applying MiXCR to the 5' RACE reads. The sample records hundreds of thousands of distinct CDR3 sequences, roughly 8.4% being singletons. This sample comprised PBMCs, obtained around 45 days after the first yellow fever vaccination. Receptors originate from a man aged 18 to 30 who received the YFV17D yellow fever vaccine.

The rearrangement joins TRBV7-3 to TRBJ2-1; 8 bases align to TRBD2. Trimming at V came to 5 bases and at J to 5 bases, leaving 8 bases not matched to a gene. Germline CDR1 and CDR2: SGHTA and FQGTGA. The CDR3 consists of 15 residues. Here the CDR3 DNA reads TGTGCCAGCAGCCCCAAGCGGGGGAGTGACAATGAGCAGTTCTTC. Its translation: CASSPKRGSDNEQFF.

J is TRBJ1-1 and V is TRBV5-6, with D maybe TRBD1 (5 bases). Germline V gene data show CDR1 as SGHDT and CDR2 as YYEEEE. The CDR3 sequence is 16 residues long. V was clipped by 2 bases and J by 0 bases, with 14 bases between them. The CDR3 region is CASSFRQLTMNTEAFF. CDR3 in DNA: TGTGCCAGCAGCTTTCGACAGCTCACCATGAACACTGAAGCTTTCTTT.

The chain couples TRBV6-5 to TRBJ1-4, with D maybe TRBD1 (6 bases). In germline, CDR1 is MNHEY, CDR2 SVGAGI. This CDR3 spans 17 amino acids. V lost 2 bases and J 7 bases, leaving 20 bases between the germline ends. The CDR3, as DNA: TGTGCCAGCAGTTACGAGAGGGGAGAGGGGGGCGGTGAAAAACTGTTTTTT. Its protein product is CASSYERGEGGGEKLFF.

V is TRBV7-6 and J is TRBJ2-3, with 11 bases matching TRBD2. CDR1 and CDR2 (germline): SGHVS, FNYEAQ. The V gene end was trimmed by 4 bases and the J gene end by 5 bases; junction bases not matched to a gene: 11. The CDR3 has 17 residues. Written as DNA, the CDR3 is TGTGCCAGCAGCTCACTGCCGCTAGCGGGGGGACGAGATACGCAGTATTTT. This sequence encodes CASSSLPLAGGRDTQYF.

This clonotype was seen at least ten times. The chain joins TRBV20-1 to TRBJ2-5, with TRBD2 as a possible D gene (5 bases). Trimming took 1 base from V and 3 from J, leaving 9 bases between them. Germline lookup yields CDR1 DFQATT and CDR2 SNEGSKA (reference sequence). The CDR3 is 13 residues long. The CDR3 bases are TGCAGTGCTAGAGTTCTAGCCAAAGAGACCCAGTACTTC. Translating it yields CSARVLAKETQYF.

This clonotype was found a few times. The V call is TRBV7-8, the J call TRBJ2-3, with 12 bases aligning to TRBD2. This CDR3 is 15 amino acids long. V lost 5 bases to trimming and J lost 7 bases; unmatched junction nucleotides: 7. Germline-derived CDR1 and CDR2 are SGHVS and FQNEAQ. The CDR3 DNA reads as TGTGCCAGCAGCGATCGCACTAGCGGGGGGAATACGCAGTATTTT. The encoded protein is CASSDRTSGGNTQYF.

The chain recombines TRBV19 with TRBJ1-5, with a weak D call TRBD1 (6 bases). The V gene's germline CDR1 is LNHDA and CDR2 SQIVND (reference sequence). The CDR3 runs 16 residues. Trimming stripped 5 bases from V and 5 bases from J, with 19 bases between. The CDR3 here is CASSDRAGATHQPQHF. DNA for the CDR3: TGTGCCAGTAGTGACCGCGCAGGGGCGACTCATCAGCCCCAGCATTTT.

This clonotype was counted a few times. The CDR3 is CASSFGTANEQFF. In DNA form, the CDR3 reads TGCGCCAGCAGCTTCGGGACAGCGAATGAGCAGTTCTTC. The rearrangement links TRBV5-1 to TRBJ2-1, with 7 nucleotides matching TRBD1. Germline CDR1 is SGHRS and CDR2 is YFSETQ. With 2 bases clipped from V and 7 bases from J, the junction kept 3 bases outside the gene matches. The CDR3 has 13 residues.

This clonotype was observed a few times. The chain has TRBV9 and TRBJ2-1; 12 bases are a match to TRBD1. There are 15 residues in the CDR3. Germline V lookup: CDR1 SGDLS, CDR2 YYNGEE. The V gene end was trimmed by 2 bases and the J gene end by 8 bases; junction bases not matched to a gene: 5. In nucleotides, the CDR3 is TGTGCCAGCAGCGTTACCGGGACAGGGGGCTATGAGCAGTTCTTC. Translated: CASSVTGTGGYEQFF.

The rearrangement uses TRBV29-1 and TRBJ2-5; TRBD2 matches 7 bases. The CDR3 covers 16 residues. Germline V CDR1 and CDR2: SQVTM, ANQGSEA. With V trimmed by 3 bases and J by 5 bases, 15 bases remained unmatched. CDR3 sequence reads: CSVDGLAEGMRETQYF. CDR3 sequence (DNA): TGCAGCGTTGACGGGCTAGCGGAGGGAATGAGGGAGACCCAGTACTTC.

This clonotype occurred a few times. The gene calls are TRBV10-3 and TRBJ1-6, with a weak D call TRBD1 (5 bases). Germline CDR1 and CDR2: ENHRY and SYGVKD. Trimming took 2 bases from V and 9 from J, leaving 17 bases between them. The CDR3 contains 16 residues. The CDR3 DNA follows: TGTGCCATCAGTGAGAGGAGGACCCTTGGGGGTTCACCCCTCCACTTT. As protein: CAISERRTLGGSPLHF.

This clonotype showed up just a few times. V gene TRBV13 combines with J gene TRBJ2-1; TRBD2 aligns across 9 bases. The CDR3 is 14 residues long. Germline CDR1 PRHDT, CDR2 FYEKMQ (reference sequence). J lost 12 bases, V lost 5 bases, and 11 bases had no gene match. The CDR3 sequence: CASSLRASGATQFF. CDR3 coding DNA: TGTGCCAGCAGCCTAAGGGCTAGCGGGGCTACGCAGTTCTTC.

This clonotype has a count of ten or more. The V call is TRBV7-2, the J call TRBJ1-1, with D unclear. This CDR3 comprises 14 residues. CDR1 is SGHTA and CDR2 is FQGNSA in the germline V gene. V lost 2 bases to trimming and J lost 6 bases, with 13 bases between them. This CDR3 is CASSLRLLGAEAFF. The CDR3 nucleotides are TGTGCCAGCAGCTTACGACTTTTGGGCGCTGAAGCTTTCTTT.

This clonotype occurred a few times. The chain couples TRBV5-6 to TRBJ2-7, with 10 bases fitting TRBD1. Germline CDR1 is SGHDT and CDR2 is YYEEEE. With 4 bases clipped from V and 5 bases from J, the junction kept 9 bases outside the gene matches. There are 15 residues in the CDR3. The CDR3 DNA sequence: TGTGCCAGCAGCCGGCGGGAGACAGGGGGCAACGAGCAGTACGTC. It specifies CASSRRETGGNEQYV.

There are a few counts of this clonotype. Here the CDR3 DNA reads TGCGCCAGCAGCCAAGATCGGGCACAGCTTAACTATGGCTACACCTTC. Its protein is CASSQDRAQLNYGYTF. This chain links TRBV4-3 with TRBJ1-2; D not certain. Trimming removed 0 bases at V and 1 base at J, with 12 bases between. The CDR3 runs to 16 residues. Germline assignment: CDR1 LGHNA and CDR2 YSLEER.

The chain recombines TRBV12-3 or TRBV12-4 with TRBJ1-2; D is unclear. The V end lost 7 bases, the J end lost 0 bases, and 12 bases lay between the germline ends. This CDR3 has 14 amino acids. The CDR3 region has the DNA TGTGCCAGCAACACAAGAGGAGCTAACTATGGCTACACCTTC. Protein: CASNTRGANYGYTF.

In its sample, this clonotype was seen many times. As DNA, the CDR3 is TGCGCCAGCAGCAGAAACCCGGGACAGGGGCCGCTGAACACTGAAGCTTTCTTT. Its protein is CASSRNPGQGPLNTEAFF. The rearrangement uses TRBV5-1 and TRBJ1-1, with 10 positions matching TRBD1. In germline, CDR1 is SGHRS, CDR2 YFSETQ. The CDR3 has 18 amino acids. J lost 0 bases, V lost 4 bases, and 12 bases had no gene match.

Ten or more counts support this clonotype. The chain employs TRBV6-5 and TRBJ1-5; perhaps TRBD1 as D (5 bases). V lost 4 bases to trimming and J lost 10 bases, with 11 bases between them. This CDR3 contains 12 residues. The germline V gene encodes CDR1 MNHEY and CDR2 SVGAGI. This CDR3 reads CASSSGGGPQHF. For the CDR3, the DNA is TGTGCCAGCAGTTCGGGGGGGGGACCCCAGCATTTT.

This clonotype was detected a few times. This rearrangement joins TRBV28 to TRBJ2-4, with D unclear. Germline V gene data show CDR1 as MDHEN and CDR2 as SYDVKM. Between the trimmed V and J ends, which lost 4 bases and 8 bases, there was a span of 9 bases. The CDR3 length is 12 residues. As DNA, the CDR3 is TGTGCCAGCAGTTCCCTACCCGACATTCAGTACTTC. Its translation: CASSSLPDIQYF.

The chain couples TRBV18 to TRBJ1-3; D call uncertain. From germline, CDR1 is KGHSH and CDR2 LQKENI. The CDR3 sequence is 15 residues long. Trimming took off 2 bases at V and 2 bases at J, with 10 bases between the two ends. Here the CDR3 reads CASSPGQDPGNTIYF. The DNA of the CDR3 is TGTGCCAGCTCACCAGGCCAGGACCCTGGAAACACCATATATTTT. Looking up the rest from reference TRBV18 and TRBJ1-3 gives the full variable domain: NAGVMQNPRHLVRRRGQEARLRCSPMKGHSHVYWYRQLPEEGLKFMVYLQKENIIDESGMPKERFSAEFPKEGPSILRIQQVVRGDSAAYFCASSPGQDPGNTIYFGEGSWLTVV.

The chain has TRBV20-1 and TRBJ2-3; TRBD2 matches at 11 bases. This CDR3 contains 15 residues. The V and J ends lost 5 bases and 4 bases, in that order; junction bases with no gene match: 8. Germline V gene lookup returns CDR1 DFQATT and CDR2 SNEGSKA (reference sequence). The CDR3 loop reads CSAGPSGGSADTQYF. In DNA form, the CDR3 reads TGCAGTGCTGGTCCTAGCGGGGGGTCGGCAGATACGCAGTATTTT.

This clonotype was seen a handful of times. This chain joins TRBV5-5 and TRBJ1-3; D possibly corresponds to TRBD1 (5 bases). CDR1 SGHKS and CDR2 YYEKEE come from the germline V gene (reference sequence). V lost 0 bases, J lost 5 bases, and 12 bases lay in between. CDR3 length equals 15 residues. The CDR3 DNA reads TGTGCCAGCAGCTTGGGAGGGGACGGGAGAAACACCATATATTTT. This sequence encodes CASSLGGDGRNTIYF.

This clonotype was observed many times. CDR3 in DNA: TGTGCCAGCAGTTACCCGGGAGCCGATACGCAGTATTTT. It is translated as CASSYPGADTQYF. The V and J genes are TRBV6-5 and TRBJ2-3, with TRBD2 as a possible D gene (6 bases). Germline loops: CDR1 MNHEY, CDR2 SVGAGI. This CDR3 is built from 13 residues. The V end was cut by 2 bases, the J end by 6 bases, with 9 bases between.

This clonotype occurred many times. The chain carries TRBV6-2 or TRBV6-3 and TRBJ2-1; either TRBD1 or TRBD2 may supply D (5 bases each). CDR1 and CDR2 (germline): MNHEY, SVGEGT. Trimming took off 0 bases at V and 3 bases at J, with 15 bases between the two ends. There are 17 residues in the CDR3. The CDR3 reads CASSYSSVRGVYNEQFF. The CDR3 DNA follows: TGTGCCAGCAGTTACTCGAGTGTGAGAGGGGTCTACAATGAGCAGTTCTTC.